The clone carrying this T cell receptor (beta chain) was seen ten or more times. As yet, its antigen is unknown. This beta chain is an off-target read within a library intended for alpha chains, so its frequency means little. Using its own MiXCR run on the 5' RACE reads, TCRdb lists one record per CDR3 protein. Of fewer than 11,000 distinct CDR3 sequences in the sample, 9.5% to 15% were seen once. This record belongs to a study of spatial heterogeneity in lung cancer. About the research overall: Averaged across combinations, each unique TCR and UMI pairing appeared more than ten times in raw reads, which were uncorrected.

Study-level results: Tumoral mutation counts were tracked by counts of expanded intratumoral alpha and beta TCRs.

Specified time point: sample taken at primary tumor resection. Whole RNA obtained from tumor, nontumor lung or frozen PBMC underwent sequencing without sorting. Specimen: lung tumor tissue, collected at surgery. This TCR was recovered from a male donor with early-stage non-small cell lung cancer.

CDR3 region: CASSLDSGYTDTQYF. The CDR3 nucleotides read TGTGCCAGCAGCTTGGATAGCGGGTACACAGATACGCAGTATTTT. V gene TRBV11-2 combines with J gene TRBJ2-3; 7 nucleotides agree with TRBD2. The J segment lost 2 bases and the V segment lost 3 bases, leaving 5 bases of the junction unmatched. The CDR3 has 15 residues. Per the germline V gene, CDR1 is SGHAT and CDR2 is FQNNGV.